This paragraph covers one T cell receptor beta chain sequence. Generated by immunoSEQ multiplex PCR, the TCRdb table keeps only in-frame clones and is missing some. The data contain fewer than 350,000 clones, less than 90% of them singletons. The sample belongs to a study of blood T cell repertoires in COVID-19. The sample consisted of peripheral blood. This receptor was identified in a woman under 40 with COVID-19, enrolled during active disease.

CDR3 loop: CASSQLAGGPLGTDTQYF. The CDR3 DNA is TGTGCCAGCAGCCAACTAGCGGGGGGCCCATTAGGCACAGATACGCAGTATTTT. J is TRBJ2-3 and V is TRBV5-5; 12 positions agree with TRBD2. In germline, CDR1 is SGHKS, CDR2 YYEKEE (reference sequence). V lost 4 bases and J lost 1; bases outside the gene matches: 10. The CDR3 has 18 amino acids. Supplemented by reference TRBV5-5 and TRBJ2-3, the full variable domain reads DAGVTQSPTHLIKTRGQQVTLRCSPISGHKSVSWYQQVLGQGPQFIFQYYEKEERGRGNFPDRFSARQFPNYSSELNVNALLLGDSALYLCASSQLAGGPLGTDTQYFGPGTRLTVL.